This T cell receptor (beta chain) was documented in a study of cytomegalovirus exposure and HLA in healthy donors. As concerns this clone: No antigen is known for it.

The PCR was carried out with 60 Vbeta primers and 13 Jbeta primers. The assay was immunoSEQ multiplex PCR, and TCRdb's table has in-frame clones only and misses some. The sample includes roughly 160,000 clones, 77% of them seen just once. Overall study findings and caveats: Per published reports, the classifier diagnosed cytomegalovirus status with high specificity and sensitivity.

This CDR3 is 12 amino acids long. V was cut by 4 bases and J by 5 bases, with 8 bases left in between. Germline CDR1 reads SGHTA; CDR2 reads FQGNSA. The chain is built from TRBV7-2 and TRBJ1-2; D remains unclear. The specimen sequenced was PBMCs. The TCR sequence derives from a man in his fifties in good health and CMV-seropositive. This CDR3 is CASSWQVYGYTF. The CDR3 nucleotides read TGTGCCAGCAGCTGGCAGGTTTATGGCTACACCTTC.